Below, one T cell receptor (beta chain) is given with its context. Its target is unknown. The CDR3 sequence is 15 residues long. Germline V gene sequence: CDR1 LNHDA, CDR2 SQIVND (reference sequence). V gave up 4 bases and J gave up 6 bases; unmatched junction bases: 5. The data are from a study of cytomegalovirus exposure and HLA in healthy donors. Use of 60 Vbeta and 13 Jbeta primers characterized the PCR. Sequencing was performed with immunoSEQ multiplex PCR; in TCRdb, only in-frame clones are kept and a portion is missing. The profile shows 180,000 or so clones, around four fifths of them singletons. Regarding the study as a whole: In the analysis, some V segments, TRBV6-2 and TRBV6-3 included, were excluded as indistinguishable.

The source is a man in his late teens or twenties in good health and CMV-seronegative. The sample was PBMCs. The chain couples TRBV19 to TRBJ2-2, with 10 bases identical to TRBD2. The CDR3 bases are TGTGCCAGTAGTACCCAGCGGGGGGGCCCCGGGGAGCTGTTTTTT. Translating gives CASSTQRGGPGELFF. The full variable domain, its missing parts supplied by reference TRBV19 and TRBJ2-2, is DGGITQSPKYLFRKEGQNVTLSCEQNLNHDAMYWYRQDPGQGLRLIYYSQIVNDFQKGDIAEGYSVSREKKESFPLTVTSAQKNPTAFYLCASSTQRGGPGELFFGEGSRLTVL.